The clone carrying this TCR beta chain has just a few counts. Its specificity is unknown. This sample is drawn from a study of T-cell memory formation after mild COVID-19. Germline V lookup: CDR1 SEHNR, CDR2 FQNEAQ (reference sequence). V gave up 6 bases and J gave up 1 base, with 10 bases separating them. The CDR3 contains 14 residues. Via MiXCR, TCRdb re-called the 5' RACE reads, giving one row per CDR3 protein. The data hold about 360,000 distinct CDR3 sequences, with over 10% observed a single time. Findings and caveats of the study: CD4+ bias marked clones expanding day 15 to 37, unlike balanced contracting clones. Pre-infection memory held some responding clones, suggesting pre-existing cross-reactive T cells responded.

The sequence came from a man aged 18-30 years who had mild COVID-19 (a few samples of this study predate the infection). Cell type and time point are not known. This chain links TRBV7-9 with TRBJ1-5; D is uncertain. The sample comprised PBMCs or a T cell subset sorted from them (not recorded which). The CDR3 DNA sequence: TGTGCCAGCAGTCCCCAGTCAAGCAATCAGCCCCAGCATTTT. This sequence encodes CASSPQSSNQPQHF.